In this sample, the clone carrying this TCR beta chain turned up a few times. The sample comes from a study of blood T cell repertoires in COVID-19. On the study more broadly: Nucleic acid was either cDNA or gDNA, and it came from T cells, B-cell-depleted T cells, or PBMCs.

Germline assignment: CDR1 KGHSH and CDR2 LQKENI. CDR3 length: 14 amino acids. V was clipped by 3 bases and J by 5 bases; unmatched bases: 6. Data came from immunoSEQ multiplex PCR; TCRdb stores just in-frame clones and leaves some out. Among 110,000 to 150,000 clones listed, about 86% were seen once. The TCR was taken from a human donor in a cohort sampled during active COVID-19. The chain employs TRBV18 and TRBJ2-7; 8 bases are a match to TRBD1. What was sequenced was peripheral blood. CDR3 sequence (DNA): TGTGCCAGCTCACCGACGGACAGGGACAACGAGCAGTACTTC. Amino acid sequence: CASSPTDRDNEQYF.